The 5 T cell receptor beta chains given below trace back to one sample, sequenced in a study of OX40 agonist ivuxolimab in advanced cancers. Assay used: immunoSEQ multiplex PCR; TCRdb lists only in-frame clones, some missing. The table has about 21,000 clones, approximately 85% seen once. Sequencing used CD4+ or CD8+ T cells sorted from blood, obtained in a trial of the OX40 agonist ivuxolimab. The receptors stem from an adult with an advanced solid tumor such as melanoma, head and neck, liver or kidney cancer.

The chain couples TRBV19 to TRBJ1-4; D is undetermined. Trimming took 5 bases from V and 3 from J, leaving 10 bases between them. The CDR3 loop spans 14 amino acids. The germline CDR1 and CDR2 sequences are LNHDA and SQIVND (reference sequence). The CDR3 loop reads CASSPRGANEKLFF. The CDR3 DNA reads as TGTGCCAGTAGTCCACGGGGAGCTAATGAAAAACTGTTTTTT.

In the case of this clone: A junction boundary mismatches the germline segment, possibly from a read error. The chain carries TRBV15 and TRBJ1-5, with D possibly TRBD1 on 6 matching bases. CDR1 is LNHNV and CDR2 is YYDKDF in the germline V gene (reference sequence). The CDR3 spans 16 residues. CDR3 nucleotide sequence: TGTGCCGCCAGCAGCTTAGGTGGGGGGGCAAGTCAGCCCCAGCATTTT. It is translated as CAASSLGGGASQPQHF.

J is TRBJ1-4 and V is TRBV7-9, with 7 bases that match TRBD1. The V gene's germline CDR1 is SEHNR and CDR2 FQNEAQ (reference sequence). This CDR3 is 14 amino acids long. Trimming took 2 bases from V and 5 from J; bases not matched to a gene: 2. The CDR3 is CASSLWGQNEKLFF. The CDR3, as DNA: TGTGCCAGCAGCTTATGGGGACAGAATGAAAAACTGTTTTTT.

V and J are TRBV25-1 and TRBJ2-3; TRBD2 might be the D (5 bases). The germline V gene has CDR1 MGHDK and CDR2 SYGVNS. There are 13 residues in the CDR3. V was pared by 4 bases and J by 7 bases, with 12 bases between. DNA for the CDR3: TGTGCCAGCAGTGCCCTAATAGCGTATACGCAGTATTTT. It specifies CASSALIAYTQYF.

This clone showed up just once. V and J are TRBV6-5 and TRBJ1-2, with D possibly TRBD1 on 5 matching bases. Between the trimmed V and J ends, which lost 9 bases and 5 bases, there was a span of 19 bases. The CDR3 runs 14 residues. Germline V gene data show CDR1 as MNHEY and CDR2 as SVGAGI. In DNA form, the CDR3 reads TGTGCCAGTTGCCCAGGGATGCGACATTATGGCTACACCTTC. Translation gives CASCPGMRHYGYTF.